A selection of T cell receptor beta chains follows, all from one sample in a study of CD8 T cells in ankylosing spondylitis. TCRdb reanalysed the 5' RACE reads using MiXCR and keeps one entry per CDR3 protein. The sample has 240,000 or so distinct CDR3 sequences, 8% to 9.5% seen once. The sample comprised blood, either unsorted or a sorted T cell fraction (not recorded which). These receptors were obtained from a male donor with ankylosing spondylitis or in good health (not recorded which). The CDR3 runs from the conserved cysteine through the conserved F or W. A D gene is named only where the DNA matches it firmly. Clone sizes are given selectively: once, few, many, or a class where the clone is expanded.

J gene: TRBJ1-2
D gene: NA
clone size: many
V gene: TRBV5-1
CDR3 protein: CASSWEDSSLYGYTF
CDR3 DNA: TGCGCCAGCAGCTGGGAAGACAGCTCTCTCTATGGCTACACCTTC

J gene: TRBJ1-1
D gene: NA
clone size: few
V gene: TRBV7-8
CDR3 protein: CASSSTELGGTEAFF
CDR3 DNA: TGTGCCAGCAGCTCGACGGAGTTAGGAGGCACTGAAGCTTTCTTT

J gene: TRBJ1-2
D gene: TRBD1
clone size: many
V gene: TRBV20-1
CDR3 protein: CSARTTGGSYGYTF
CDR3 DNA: TGCAGTGCGCGTACGACAGGGGGCAGCTATGGCTACACCTTC

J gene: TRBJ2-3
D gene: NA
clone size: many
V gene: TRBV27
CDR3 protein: CASSLGGTQYF
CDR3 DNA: TGTGCCAGCAGTTTAGGGGGTACGCAGTATTTT

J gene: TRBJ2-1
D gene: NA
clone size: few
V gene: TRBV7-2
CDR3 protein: CASSLESLREQFF
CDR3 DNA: TGTGCCAGCAGCTTAGAGAGCTTAAGGGAGCAGTTCTTC

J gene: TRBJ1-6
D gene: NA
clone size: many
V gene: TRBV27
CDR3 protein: CASRGLPSYNSPLHF
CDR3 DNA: TGTGCCAGCAGGGGGCTTCCCTCCTATAATTCACCCCTCCACTTT

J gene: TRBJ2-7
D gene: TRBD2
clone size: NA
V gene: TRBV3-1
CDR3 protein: CASSQGFAGGNPYEQYF
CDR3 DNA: TGTGCCAGCAGCCAAGGGTTTGCGGGAGGAAACCCCTACGAGCAGTACTTC

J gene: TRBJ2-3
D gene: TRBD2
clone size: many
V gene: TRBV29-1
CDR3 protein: CSVDESGTSGSYTQYF
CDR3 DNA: TGCAGCGTTGACGAATCCGGGACTAGCGGGAGTTATACGCAGTATTTT

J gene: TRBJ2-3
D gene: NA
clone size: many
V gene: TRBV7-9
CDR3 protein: CASSLGQPMHINTQYF
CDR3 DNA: TGTGCCAGCAGCTTAGGACAGCCCATGCACATAAATACGCAGTATTTT

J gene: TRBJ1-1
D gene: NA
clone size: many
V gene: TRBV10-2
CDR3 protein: CASSESGGNTEAFF
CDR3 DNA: TGCGCCAGCAGTGAAAGTGGCGGAAATACTGAAGCTTTCTTT

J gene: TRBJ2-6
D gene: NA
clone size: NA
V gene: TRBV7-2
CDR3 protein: CASSLAFSGGHSGANVLTF
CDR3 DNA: TGTGCCAGCAGCTTAGCATTTTCAGGCGGACATTCTGGGGCCAACGTCCTGACTTTC

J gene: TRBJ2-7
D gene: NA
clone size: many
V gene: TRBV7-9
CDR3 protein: CASSGSTALAYEQYF
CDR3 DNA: TGTGCCAGCAGCGGATCGACAGCGCTCGCCTACGAGCAGTACTTC

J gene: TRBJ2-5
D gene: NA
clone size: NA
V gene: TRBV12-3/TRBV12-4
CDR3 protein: CASSWQTQETQYF
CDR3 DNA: TGTGCCAGCAGTTGGCAGACTCAAGAGACCCAGTACTTC

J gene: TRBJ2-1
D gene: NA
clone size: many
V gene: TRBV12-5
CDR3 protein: CASDLFQGNEQFF
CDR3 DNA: TGTGCTAGTGATCTCTTCCAGGGGAATGAGCAGTTCTTC

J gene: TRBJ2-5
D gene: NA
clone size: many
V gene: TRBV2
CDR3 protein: CASSKIGTAQETQYF
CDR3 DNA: TGTGCCAGCAGTAAGATAGGGACGGCACAAGAGACCCAGTACTTC

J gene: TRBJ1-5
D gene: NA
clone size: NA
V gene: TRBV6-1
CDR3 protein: CASSRSRGQPQHF
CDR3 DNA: TGTGCCAGCAGCCGATCAAGGGGTCAGCCCCAGCATTTT

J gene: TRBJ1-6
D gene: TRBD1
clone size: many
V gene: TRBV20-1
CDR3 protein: CSAREGGTGDSPLHF
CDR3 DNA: TGCAGTGCTAGAGAAGGCGGGACAGGGGACTCACCCCTCCACTTT

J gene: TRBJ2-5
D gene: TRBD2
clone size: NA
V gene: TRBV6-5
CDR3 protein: CASSFSGRAPETQYF
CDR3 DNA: TGTGCCAGCAGTTTTAGCGGGAGGGCCCCCGAGACCCAGTACTTC

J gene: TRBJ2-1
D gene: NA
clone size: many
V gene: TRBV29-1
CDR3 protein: CSVGLEDEQFF
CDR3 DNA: TGCAGCGTTGGGTTGGAGGATGAGCAGTTCTTC

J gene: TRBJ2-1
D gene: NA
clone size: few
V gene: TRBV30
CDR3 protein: CAWSVLQDNEQFF
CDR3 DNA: TGTGCCTGGAGTGTACTACAGGACAATGAGCAGTTCTTC

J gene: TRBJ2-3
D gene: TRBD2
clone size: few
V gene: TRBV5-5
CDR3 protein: CASSLASGAQKDTQYF
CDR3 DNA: TGTGCCAGCAGCTTGGCTAGCGGGGCTCAAAAGGATACGCAGTATTTT

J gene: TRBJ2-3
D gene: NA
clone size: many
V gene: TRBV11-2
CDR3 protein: CASSADDRRRTDTQYF
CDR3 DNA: TGTGCCAGCAGTGCCGACGACAGACGGCGCACAGATACGCAGTATTTT

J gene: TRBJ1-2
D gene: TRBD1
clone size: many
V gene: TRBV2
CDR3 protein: CASGTGSNYGYTF
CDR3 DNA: TGTGCCAGCGGGACAGGGAGTAACTATGGCTACACCTTC

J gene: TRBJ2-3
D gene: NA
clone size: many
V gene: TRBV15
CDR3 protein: CATSKPGSLGDTQYF
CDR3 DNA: TGTGCCACCAGCAAACCGGGATCATTAGGAGATACGCAGTATTTT

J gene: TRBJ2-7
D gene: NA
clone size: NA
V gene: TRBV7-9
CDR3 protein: CASSPRRDIYEQYF
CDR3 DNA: TGTGCCAGCAGCCCTCGGAGGGACATCTACGAGCAGTACTTC

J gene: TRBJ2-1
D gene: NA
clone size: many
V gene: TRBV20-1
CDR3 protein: CSARFEVNYNEQFF
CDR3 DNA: TGCAGTGCTAGATTTGAGGTTAATTACAATGAGCAGTTCTTC

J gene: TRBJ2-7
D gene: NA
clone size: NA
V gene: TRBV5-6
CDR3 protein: CASSLDPVAAYEQYF
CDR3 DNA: TGTGCCAGCAGCTTGGACCCGGTGGCCGCCTACGAGCAGTACTTC

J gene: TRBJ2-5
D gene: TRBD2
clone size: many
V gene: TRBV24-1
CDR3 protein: CATSDSGLAGVETQYF
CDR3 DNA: TGTGCCACCAGTGATTCTGGACTAGCGGGGGTCGAGACCCAGTACTTC

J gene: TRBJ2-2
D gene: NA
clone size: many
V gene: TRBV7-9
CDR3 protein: CASSARSLSVNTGELFF
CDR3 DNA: TGTGCCAGCAGCGCAAGAAGCTTATCGGTGAACACCGGGGAGCTGTTTTTT

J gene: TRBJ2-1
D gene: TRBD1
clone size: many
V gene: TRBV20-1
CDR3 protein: CSANPGQGPSEQFF
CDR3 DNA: TGCAGTGCTAACCCGGGACAGGGGCCCAGTGAGCAGTTCTTC

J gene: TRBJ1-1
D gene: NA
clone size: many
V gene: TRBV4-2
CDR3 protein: CASSSQQGTEAFF
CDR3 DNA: TGTGCCAGCAGCTCCCAGCAGGGGACTGAAGCTTTCTTT

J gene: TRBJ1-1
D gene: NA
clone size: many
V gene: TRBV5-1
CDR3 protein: CASSLDGGGNTEAFF
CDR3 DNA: TGCGCCAGCAGCTTGGACGGGGGTGGGAACACTGAAGCTTTCTTT

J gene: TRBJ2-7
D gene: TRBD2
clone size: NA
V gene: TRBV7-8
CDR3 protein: CASSVGTRTSGRKPYEQYF
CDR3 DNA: TGTGCCAGCAGCGTGGGGACACGGACTAGCGGGAGGAAGCCCTACGAGCAGTACTTC

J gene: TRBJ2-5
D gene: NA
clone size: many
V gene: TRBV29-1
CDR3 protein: CSAEHQETQYF
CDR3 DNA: TGCAGCGCCGAACACCAAGAGACCCAGTACTTC

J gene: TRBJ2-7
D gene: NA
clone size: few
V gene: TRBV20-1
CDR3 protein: CSARDRGGTSHEQYF
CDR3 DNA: TGCAGTGCTAGAGATCGTGGGGGAACCAGTCACGAGCAGTACTTC

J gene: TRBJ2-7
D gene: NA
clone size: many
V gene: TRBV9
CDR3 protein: CASSVKVKGTYEQYF
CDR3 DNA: TGTGCCAGCAGCGTAAAGGTGAAGGGGACGTACGAGCAGTACTTC

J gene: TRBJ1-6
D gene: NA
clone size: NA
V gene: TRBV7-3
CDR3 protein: CASSLTGGTNSPLHF
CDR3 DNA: TGTGCCAGCAGCTTAACGGGCGGGACGAATTCACCCCTCCACTTT

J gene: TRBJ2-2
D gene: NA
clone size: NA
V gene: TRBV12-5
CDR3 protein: CASGSLTGELFF
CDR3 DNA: TGTGCTAGTGGTTCTCTTACCGGGGAGCTGTTTTTT

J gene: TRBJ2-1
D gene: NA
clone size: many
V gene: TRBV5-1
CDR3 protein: CASSGYRDLDEQFF
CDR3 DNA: TGCGCCAGCAGCGGTTACCGGGACCTCGATGAGCAGTTCTTC

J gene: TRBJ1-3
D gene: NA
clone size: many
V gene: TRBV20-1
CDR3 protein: CSAREGAGNTIYF
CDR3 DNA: TGCAGTGCTAGAGAAGGAGCAGGAAACACCATATATTTT